The 9 T cell receptor beta chains below were found in one sample sequenced in a study of blood T cell repertoires in COVID-19. Data came from immunoSEQ multiplex PCR; TCRdb stores just in-frame clones and leaves some out. This table holds some 700,000 clones, just under 90% found once. Source material: peripheral blood. These receptors all stem from a woman between 18 and 29 years old with acute or convalescent COVID-19.

This sequence joins TRBV2 and TRBJ2-1; the D is unclear. The V gene's germline CDR1 is SNHLY and CDR2 FYNNEI. This CDR3 contains 14 residues. V was trimmed by 4 bases and J by 5 bases, leaving 12 bases between them. The CDR3: CASSGGRSHNEQFF. The CDR3 bases are TGTGCCAGCAGTGGTGGCAGGTCTCACAATGAGCAGTTCTTC.

The V call is TRBV6-5, the J call TRBJ1-1, with TRBD1 matching 7 bases. J was trimmed by 4 bases and V by 2 bases; bases with no gene match: 4. The CDR3 contains 14 residues. CDR1 and CDR2 from the germline V gene are MNHEY and SVGAGI. CDR3 bases: TGTGCCAGCAGTTACAGGGGGCCGACCACTGAAGCTTTCTTT. Its translation is CASSYRGPTTEAFF.

This clone was recorded only once. Other nucleotide sequences in the sample specify the same CDR3. This rearrangement joins TRBV7-3 to TRBJ2-7; 8 bases align to TRBD2. The germline V gene has CDR1 SGHTA and CDR2 FQGTGA. Germline trimming cut 2 bases from V and 3 bases from J; bases unmatched to any gene: 27. The length of the CDR3 is 22 residues. The CDR3 reads CASSLAPSRADGGAPLLYEQYF. CDR3 DNA sequence: TGTGCCAGCAGCTTAGCCCCCTCGCGGGCCGACGGGGGGGCGCCCCTCCTCTACGAGCAGTACTTC.

The chain links TRBV4-3 to TRBJ2-7; 8 bases match TRBD1. V shed 4 bases, J shed 7 bases, and the junction held 6 bases outside the gene matches. Germline-derived CDR1 and CDR2 are LGHNA and YSLEER. This CDR3 region has 13 residues. The CDR3 here is CASSLDRVGEQYF. CDR3 DNA: TGCGCCAGCAGCCTGGACAGGGTGGGGGAGCAGTACTTC.

This clone was detected once. V is TRBV11-3 and J is TRBJ2-2; D ambiguous. This CDR3 contains 12 residues. Trimming cost V 7 bases and J 6 bases, with 9 bases left between them. Germline CDR1 SGHNT, CDR2 YENEEA. In DNA, the CDR3 is TGTGCCAGCAACCTAGGTTCCGGGGAGCTGTTTTTT. Its translation is CASNLGSGELFF. The full variable domain, rest sourced from reference TRBV11-3 and TRBJ2-2, is EAGVVQSPRYKIIEKKQPVAFWCNPISGHNTLYWYLQNLGQGPELLIRYENEEAVDDSQLPKDRFSAERLKGVDSTLKIQPAELGDSAVYLCASNLGSGELFFGEGSRLTVL.

The gene calls are TRBV6-2 or TRBV6-3 and TRBJ1-6, with D tentatively TRBD1 (6 bases). Germline V lookup: CDR1 MNHEY, CDR2 SVGEGT. CDR3 length: 15 amino acids. The V end was cut by 3 bases, the J end by 14 bases, with 20 bases between. CDR3 coding DNA: TGTGCCAGCAGTTATAGGACAGCTATGGGACGGACCCTCCACTTT. This sequence encodes CASSYRTAMGRTLHF.

This chain uses TRBV19 with TRBJ2-2, with D perhaps matching TRBD1 (7 bases). V was trimmed by 5 bases and J by 5 bases, leaving 15 bases between them. CDR1 is LNHDA and CDR2 is SQIVND in the germline V gene (reference sequence). This CDR3 is built from 15 residues. The CDR3 loop is CASSPGDRRTGELFF. CDR3 in DNA: TGTGCCAGTAGTCCGGGGGACAGACGTACCGGGGAGCTGTTTTTT.

The chain employs TRBV6-2 or TRBV6-3 and TRBJ2-1; D perhaps matches TRBD2 (6 bases). The length of the CDR3 is 16 residues. Germline V lookup: CDR1 MNHEY, CDR2 SVGEGT. Trimming stripped 6 bases from V and 2 bases from J, with 17 bases between. CDR3 in DNA: TGTGCCAGCAGATACGGAGCGGGCCGGACCTACAATGAGCAGTTCTTC. This sequence encodes CASRYGAGRTYNEQFF.

The CDR3 here is CASSLSPPAGYYGYTF. CDR3 coding DNA: TGTGCCAGCAGTTTATCTCCCCCGGCAGGATACTATGGCTACACCTTC. The chain employs TRBV27 and TRBJ1-2, with D hard to call. This CDR3 comprises 16 residues. Looked up from germline, CDR1 is MNHEY and CDR2 is SMNVEV (reference sequence). The V end lost 0 bases, the J end lost 3 bases, and 14 bases lay between the germline ends.